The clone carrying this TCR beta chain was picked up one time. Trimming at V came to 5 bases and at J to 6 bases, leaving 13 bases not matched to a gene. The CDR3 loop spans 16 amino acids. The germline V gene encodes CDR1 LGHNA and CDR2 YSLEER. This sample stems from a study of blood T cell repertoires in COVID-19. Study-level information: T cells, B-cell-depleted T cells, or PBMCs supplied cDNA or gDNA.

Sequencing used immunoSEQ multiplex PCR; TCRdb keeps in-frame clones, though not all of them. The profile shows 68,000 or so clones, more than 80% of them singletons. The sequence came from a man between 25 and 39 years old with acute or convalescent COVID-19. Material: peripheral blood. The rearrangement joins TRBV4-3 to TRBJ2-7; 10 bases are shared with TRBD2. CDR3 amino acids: CASSRVAGTSAAEQYF. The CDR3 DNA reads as TGCGCCAGCAGCAGAGTGGCCGGGACTAGCGCCGCCGAGCAGTACTTC.